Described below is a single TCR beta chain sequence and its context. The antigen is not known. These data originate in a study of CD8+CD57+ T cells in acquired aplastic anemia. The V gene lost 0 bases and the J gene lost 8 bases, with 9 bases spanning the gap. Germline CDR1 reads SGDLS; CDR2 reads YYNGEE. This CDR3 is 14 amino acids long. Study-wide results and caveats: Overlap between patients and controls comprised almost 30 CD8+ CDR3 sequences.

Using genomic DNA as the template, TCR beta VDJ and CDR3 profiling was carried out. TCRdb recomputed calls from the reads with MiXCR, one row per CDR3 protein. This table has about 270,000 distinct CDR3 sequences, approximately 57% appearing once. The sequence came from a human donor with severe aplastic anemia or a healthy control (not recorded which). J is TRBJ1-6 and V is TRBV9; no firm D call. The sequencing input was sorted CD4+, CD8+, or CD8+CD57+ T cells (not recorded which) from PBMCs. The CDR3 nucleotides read TGTGCCAGCAGCGTAGAGAGCGCTGATTCACCCCTCCACTTT. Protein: CASSVESADSPLHF.